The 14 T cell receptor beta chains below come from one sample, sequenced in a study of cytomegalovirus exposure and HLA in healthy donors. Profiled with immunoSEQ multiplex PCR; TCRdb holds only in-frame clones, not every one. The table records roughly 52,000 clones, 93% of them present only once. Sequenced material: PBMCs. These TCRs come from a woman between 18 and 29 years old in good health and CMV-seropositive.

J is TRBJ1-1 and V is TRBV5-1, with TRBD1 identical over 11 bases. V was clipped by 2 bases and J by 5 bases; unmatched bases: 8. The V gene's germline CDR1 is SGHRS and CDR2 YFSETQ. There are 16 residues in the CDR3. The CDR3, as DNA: TGCGCCAGCAGCTTTAGGGGACAGGGGGAGGGAACTGAAGCTTTCTTT. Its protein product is CASSFRGQGEGTEAFF.

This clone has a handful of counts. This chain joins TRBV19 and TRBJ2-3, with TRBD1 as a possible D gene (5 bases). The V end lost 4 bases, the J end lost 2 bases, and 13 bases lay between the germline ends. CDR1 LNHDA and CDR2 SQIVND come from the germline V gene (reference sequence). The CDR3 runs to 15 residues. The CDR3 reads CASSKSQGHTDTQYF. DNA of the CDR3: TGTGCCAGTAGTAAGTCCCAAGGACACACAGATACGCAGTATTTT.

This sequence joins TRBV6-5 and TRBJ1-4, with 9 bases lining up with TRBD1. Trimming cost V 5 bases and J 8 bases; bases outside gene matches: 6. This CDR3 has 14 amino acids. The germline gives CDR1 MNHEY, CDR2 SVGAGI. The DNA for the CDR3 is TGTGCCAGCAGTAAAACAGGGGGCCGGGAAAAACTGTTTTTT. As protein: CASSKTGGREKLFF.

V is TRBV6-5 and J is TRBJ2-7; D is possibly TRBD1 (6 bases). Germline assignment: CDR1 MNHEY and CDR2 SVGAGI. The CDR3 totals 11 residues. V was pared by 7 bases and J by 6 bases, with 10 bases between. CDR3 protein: CASKQGVEQYF. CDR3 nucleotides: TGTGCCAGCAAACAGGGAGTCGAGCAGTACTTC.

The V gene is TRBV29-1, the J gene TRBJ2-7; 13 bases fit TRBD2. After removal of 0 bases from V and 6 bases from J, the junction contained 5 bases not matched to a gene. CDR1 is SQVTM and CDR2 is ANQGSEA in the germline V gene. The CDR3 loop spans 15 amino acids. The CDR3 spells CSVEDGTSGVLEQYF. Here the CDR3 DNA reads TGCAGCGTTGAAGATGGGACTAGCGGGGTGCTCGAGCAGTACTTC.

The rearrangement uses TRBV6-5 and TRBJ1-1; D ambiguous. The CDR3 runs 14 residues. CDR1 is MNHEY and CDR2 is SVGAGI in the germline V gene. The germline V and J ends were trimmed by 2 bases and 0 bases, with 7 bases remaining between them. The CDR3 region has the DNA TGTGCCAGCAGTTACGGCAGAATGAACACTGAAGCTTTCTTT. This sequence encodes CASSYGRMNTEAFF.

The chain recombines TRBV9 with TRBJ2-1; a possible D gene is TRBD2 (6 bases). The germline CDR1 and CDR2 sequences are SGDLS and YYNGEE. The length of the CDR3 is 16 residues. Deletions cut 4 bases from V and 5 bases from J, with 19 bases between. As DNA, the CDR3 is TGTGCCAGCAGCTCCCTCCGGGGGAGTATTAACAATGAGCAGTTCTTC. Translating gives CASSSLRGSINNEQFF.

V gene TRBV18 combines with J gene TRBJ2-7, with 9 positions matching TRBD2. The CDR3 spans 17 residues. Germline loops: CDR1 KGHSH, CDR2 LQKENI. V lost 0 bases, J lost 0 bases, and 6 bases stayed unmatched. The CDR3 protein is CASSPPQTSGSSYEQYF. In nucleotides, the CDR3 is TGTGCCAGCTCACCACCGCAGACTAGCGGAAGCTCCTACGAGCAGTACTTC.

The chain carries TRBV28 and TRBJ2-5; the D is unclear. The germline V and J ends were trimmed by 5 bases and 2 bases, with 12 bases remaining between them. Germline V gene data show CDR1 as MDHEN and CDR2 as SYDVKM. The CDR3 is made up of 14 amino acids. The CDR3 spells CASSRASIQETQYF. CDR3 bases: TGTGCCAGCAGTCGAGCTTCGATTCAAGAGACCCAGTACTTC.

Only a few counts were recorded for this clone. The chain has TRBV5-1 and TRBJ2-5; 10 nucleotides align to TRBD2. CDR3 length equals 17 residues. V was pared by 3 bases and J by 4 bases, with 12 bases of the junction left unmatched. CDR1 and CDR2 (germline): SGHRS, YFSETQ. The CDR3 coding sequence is TGCGCCAGCAGCTCCCTAGCCGAGCGGGGGGGCACAGAGACCCAGTACTTC. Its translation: CASSSLAERGGTETQYF.

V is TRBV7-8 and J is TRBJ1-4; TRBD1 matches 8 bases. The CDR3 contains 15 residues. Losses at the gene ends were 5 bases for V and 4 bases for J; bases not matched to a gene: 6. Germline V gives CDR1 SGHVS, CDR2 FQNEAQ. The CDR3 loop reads CASSRAGGVNEKLFF. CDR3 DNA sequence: TGTGCCAGCAGCCGAGCAGGGGGCGTTAATGAAAAACTGTTTTTT.

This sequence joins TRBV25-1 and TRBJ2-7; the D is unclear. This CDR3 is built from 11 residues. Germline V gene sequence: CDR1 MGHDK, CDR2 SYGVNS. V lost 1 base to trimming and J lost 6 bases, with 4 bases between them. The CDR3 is CASSEFLEQYF. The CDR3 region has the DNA TGTGCCAGCAGTGAATTTCTCGAGCAGTACTTC.

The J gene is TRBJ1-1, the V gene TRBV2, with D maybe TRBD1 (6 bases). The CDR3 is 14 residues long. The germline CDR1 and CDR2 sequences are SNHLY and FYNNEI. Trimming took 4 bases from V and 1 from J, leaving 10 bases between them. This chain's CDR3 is CASSVGGRNTEAFF. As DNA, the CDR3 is TGTGCCAGCAGTGTGGGGGGGCGGAACACTGAAGCTTTCTTT.

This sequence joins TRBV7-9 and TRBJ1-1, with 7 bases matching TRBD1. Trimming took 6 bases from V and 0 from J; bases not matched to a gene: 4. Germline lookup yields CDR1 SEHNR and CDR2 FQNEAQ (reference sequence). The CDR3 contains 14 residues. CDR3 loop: CASRPGQMNTEAFF. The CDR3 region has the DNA TGTGCCAGCAGACCGGGACAGATGAACACTGAAGCTTTCTTT.